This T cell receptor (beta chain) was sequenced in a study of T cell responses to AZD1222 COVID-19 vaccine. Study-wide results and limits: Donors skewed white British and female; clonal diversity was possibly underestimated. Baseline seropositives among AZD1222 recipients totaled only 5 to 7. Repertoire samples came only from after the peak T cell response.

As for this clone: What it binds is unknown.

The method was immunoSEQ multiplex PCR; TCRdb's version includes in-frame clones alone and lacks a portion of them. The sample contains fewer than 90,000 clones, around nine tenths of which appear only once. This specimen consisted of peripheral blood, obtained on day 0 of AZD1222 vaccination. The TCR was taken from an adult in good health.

CDR3 sequence (DNA): TGTGCCACCAGCAGAGTGAAAAGTCAGCCCCAGCATTTT. It specifies CATSRVKSQPQHF. The chain has TRBV15 and TRBJ1-5, with unresolved D. V shed 1 base and J shed 6 bases, with 7 bases lying between them. This CDR3 comprises 13 residues. The germline V gene encodes CDR1 LNHNV and CDR2 YYDKDF (reference sequence). The full variable domain, its missing parts supplied by reference TRBV15 and TRBJ1-5, is DAMVIQNPRYQVTQFGKPVTLSCSQTLNHNVMYWYQQKSSQAPKLLFHYYDKDFNNEADTPDNFQSRRPNTSFCFLDIRSPGLGDTAMYLCATSRVKSQPQHFGDGTRLSIL.